A selection of T cell receptor beta chains follows, all from one sample in a study of siplizumab effects on memory and regulatory T cells. Here immunoSEQ multiplex PCR was the method, and the copy in TCRdb shows in-frame clones only, minus some. The repertoire has roughly 60,000 clones, 85% to 95% of them found once; the top ten carry roughly two fifths. The material sequenced was CD8+ T cells sorted from blood. The receptors come from a human donor in good health. Each CDR3 is given with its conserved first and last residue. A D gene is named only where the DNA matches it firmly. Clone size, where shown, is once, few, many, or a class for clones that have expanded.

clone_size: NA
d_call: NA
v_call: TRBV7-9
j_call: TRBJ2-2
cdr3_aa: CASSSTGTLTGELFF
cdr3_nt: TGTGCCAGCAGCTCTACCGGGACACTCACCGGGGAGCTGTTTTTT

clone_size: NA
d_call: NA
v_call: TRBV6-1
j_call: TRBJ2-2
cdr3_aa: CASREIRGTAGELFF
cdr3_nt: TGTGCCAGCAGGGAGATCCGGGGGACGGCCGGGGAGCTGTTTTTT

clone_size: NA
d_call: TRBD2
v_call: TRBV5-5
j_call: TRBJ2-5
cdr3_aa: CASRPSGISWETQYF
cdr3_nt: TGTGCCAGCAGGCCTAGCGGGATAAGTTGGGAGACCCAGTACTTC

clone_size: NA
d_call: TRBD1
v_call: TRBV5-5
j_call: TRBJ2-7
cdr3_aa: CASSSGQGSPPEQYF
cdr3_nt: TGTGCCAGCAGCTCGGGACAGGGGTCCCCCCCCGAGCAGTACTTC

clone_size: NA
d_call: TRBD2
v_call: TRBV18
j_call: TRBJ2-7
cdr3_aa: CASSLQGLAGELFYEQYF
cdr3_nt: TGTGCCAGCTCACTACAGGGACTAGCGGGAGAGCTTTTTTACGAGCAGTACTTC

clone_size: NA
d_call: TRBD1
v_call: TRBV19
j_call: TRBJ1-3
cdr3_aa: CASSTPWDRVRNTIYF
cdr3_nt: TGTGCCAGTAGTACCCCCTGGGACAGGGTAAGAAACACCATATATTTT

clone_size: NA
d_call: NA
v_call: TRBV27
j_call: TRBJ1-1
cdr3_aa: CASSFGEGITEAFF
cdr3_nt: TGTGCCAGCAGTTTTGGGGAGGGGATCACTGAAGCTTTCTTT

clone_size: NA
d_call: NA
v_call: TRBV6-1
j_call: TRBJ1-1
cdr3_aa: CASSALTGRTSNTEAFF
cdr3_nt: TGTGCCAGCAGTGCTTTAACGGGTCGAACCTCGAACACTGAAGCTTTCTTT

clone_size: NA
d_call: NA
v_call: TRBV27
j_call: TRBJ1-2
cdr3_aa: CASSLSGGGYGYTF
cdr3_nt: TGTGCCAGCAGTTTATCTGGGGGTGGGTATGGCTACACCTTC

clone_size: NA
d_call: NA
v_call: TRBV29-1
j_call: TRBJ2-1
cdr3_aa: CSVENTYNEQFF
cdr3_nt: TGCAGCGTTGAGAATACGTACAATGAGCAGTTCTTC

clone_size: once
d_call: NA
v_call: TRBV28
j_call: TRBJ2-7
cdr3_aa: CASEGKEDYEQYF
cdr3_nt: TGTGCCAGCGAGGGGAAGGAGGACTACGAGCAGTACTTC

clone_size: NA
d_call: TRBD1
v_call: TRBV7-9
j_call: TRBJ2-7
cdr3_aa: CASSPGTGAEQYF
cdr3_nt: TGTGCCAGCAGCCCCGGGACAGGGGCCGAGCAGTACTTC

clone_size: NA
d_call: NA
v_call: TRBV15
j_call: TRBJ2-7
cdr3_aa: CATSRESGAQYF
cdr3_nt: TGTGCCACCAGCAGAGAGAGCGGAGCGCAGTACTTC

clone_size: NA
d_call: NA
v_call: TRBV7-9
j_call: TRBJ2-7
cdr3_aa: CASSLAPRAYEQYF
cdr3_nt: TGTGCCAGCAGCTTAGCGCCCAGAGCCTACGAGCAGTACTTC

clone_size: NA
d_call: TRBD1
v_call: TRBV2
j_call: TRBJ2-7
cdr3_aa: CASSEFGTGDEQYF
cdr3_nt: TGTGCCAGCAGTGAATTTGGGACAGGGGACGAGCAGTACTTC

clone_size: NA
d_call: NA
v_call: TRBV4-2
j_call: TRBJ1-1
cdr3_aa: CASSQGGETEAFF
cdr3_nt: TGTGCCAGCAGCCAAGGGGGAGAGACTGAAGCTTTCTTT

clone_size: NA
d_call: NA
v_call: TRBV28
j_call: TRBJ2-7
cdr3_aa: CASSPSLSGTYEQYF
cdr3_nt: TGTGCCAGCAGTCCTTCCCTTTCGGGAACCTACGAGCAGTACTTC

clone_size: few
d_call: TRBD1
v_call: TRBV6-4
j_call: TRBJ1-2
cdr3_aa: CASSPPDRGCGYTF
cdr3_nt: TGTGCCAGCAGTCCCCCGGACAGGGGTTGTGGCTACACCTTC

clone_size: once
d_call: NA
v_call: TRBV15
j_call: TRBJ1-1
cdr3_aa: CATSRVDLRTEAFF
cdr3_nt: TGTGCCACCAGCAGAGTCGACTTAAGGACTGAAGCTTTCTTT

clone_size: once
d_call: NA
v_call: TRBV6-5
j_call: TRBJ2-7
cdr3_aa: CASSSGVYEQYF
cdr3_nt: TGTGCCAGCAGCTCAGGGGTCTACGAGCAGTACTTC

clone_size: NA
d_call: NA
v_call: TRBV27
j_call: TRBJ1-2
cdr3_aa: CASQSRDGIYGYTF
cdr3_nt: TGTGCCAGTCAAAGCCGGGACGGCATCTATGGCTACACCTTC

clone_size: NA
d_call: TRBD2
v_call: TRBV7-3
j_call: TRBJ2-1
cdr3_aa: CASSLRASGSYNEQFF
cdr3_nt: TGTGCCAGCAGCTTAAGGGCTAGCGGCTCCTACAATGAGCAGTTCTTC

clone_size: NA
d_call: NA
v_call: TRBV7-3
j_call: TRBJ2-3
cdr3_aa: CASSLEPQADTQYF
cdr3_nt: TGTGCCAGCAGCTTAGAACCACAGGCAGATACGCAGTATTTT

clone_size: NA
d_call: TRBD2
v_call: TRBV6-1
j_call: TRBJ2-7
cdr3_aa: CASSLSASGIYEQYF
cdr3_nt: TGTGCCAGCAGCTTATCGGCTAGCGGGATCTACGAGCAGTACTTC

clone_size: NA
d_call: TRBD2
v_call: TRBV19
j_call: TRBJ2-1
cdr3_aa: CASSVAGSSYNEQFF
cdr3_nt: TGTGCCAGTAGTGTAGCGGGATCCTCCTACAATGAGCAGTTCTTC

clone_size: NA
d_call: TRBD2
v_call: TRBV7-9
j_call: TRBJ2-7
cdr3_aa: CASSKGTSEIYEQYF
cdr3_nt: TGTGCCAGCAGCAAAGGGACTAGCGAAATCTACGAGCAGTACTTC

clone_size: NA
d_call: TRBD2
v_call: TRBV2
j_call: TRBJ2-1
cdr3_aa: CASSPGLAGNNEQFF
cdr3_nt: TGTGCCAGCAGCCCTGGACTAGCGGGGAACAATGAGCAGTTCTTC

clone_size: NA
d_call: NA
v_call: TRBV5-6
j_call: TRBJ2-1
cdr3_aa: CASSFKGYNEQFF
cdr3_nt: TGTGCCAGCAGCTTTAAGGGATACAATGAGCAGTTCTTC

clone_size: NA
d_call: NA
v_call: TRBV19
j_call: TRBJ1-1
cdr3_aa: CASSIGQTMNTEAFF
cdr3_nt: TGTGCCAGTAGTATCGGACAGACCATGAACACTGAAGCTTTCTTT

clone_size: NA
d_call: NA
v_call: TRBV19
j_call: TRBJ1-2
cdr3_aa: CATSGQSGYTF
cdr3_nt: TGTGCCACCTCTGGACAGTCTGGCTACACCTTC

clone_size: NA
d_call: TRBD1
v_call: TRBV9
j_call: TRBJ2-2
cdr3_aa: CASNARDRGLAGELFF
cdr3_nt: TGTGCCAGCAACGCGCGGGACAGGGGTTTGGCCGGGGAGCTGTTTTTT

clone_size: NA
d_call: NA
v_call: TRBV14
j_call: TRBJ2-1
cdr3_aa: CASSQDIRGNEQFF
cdr3_nt: TGTGCCAGCAGCCAAGATATAAGGGGCAATGAGCAGTTCTTC

clone_size: NA
d_call: TRBD2
v_call: TRBV4-1
j_call: TRBJ2-2
cdr3_aa: CASSQETSASGRWGAGELFF
cdr3_nt: TGCGCCAGCAGCCAAGAAACCTCGGCTAGCGGGAGGTGGGGGGCCGGGGAGCTGTTTTTT

clone_size: NA
d_call: NA
v_call: TRBV27
j_call: TRBJ2-7
cdr3_aa: CASSPQYPGYEQYF
cdr3_nt: TGTGCCAGCAGTCCGCAGTACCCTGGGTACGAGCAGTACTTC

clone_size: NA
d_call: TRBD1
v_call: TRBV29-1
j_call: TRBJ2-7
cdr3_aa: CSVLKTGTGGYEQYF
cdr3_nt: TGCAGCGTTTTAAAGACCGGGACAGGGGGTTACGAGCAGTACTTC

clone_size: once
d_call: TRBD2
v_call: TRBV13
j_call: TRBJ2-7
cdr3_aa: CASSAGTGGEQYF
cdr3_nt: TGTGCCAGCAGCGCTGGTACGGGGGGGGAGCAGTACTTC

clone_size: once
d_call: NA
v_call: TRBV29-1
j_call: TRBJ2-7
cdr3_aa: CSVEDIGSYEQYF
cdr3_nt: TGCAGCGTTGAGGACATAGGCTCCTACGAGCAGTACTTC

clone_size: NA
d_call: TRBD2
v_call: TRBV6-6
j_call: TRBJ2-7
cdr3_aa: CASLSGRESYEQYF
cdr3_nt: TGTGCCAGCCTATCGGGGCGGGAGTCCTACGAGCAGTACTTC

clone_size: NA
d_call: TRBD1
v_call: TRBV7-9
j_call: TRBJ1-1
cdr3_aa: CASSPPVTGGVAFF
cdr3_nt: TGTGCCAGCAGCCCCCCCGTGACAGGGGGCGTCGCTTTCTTT

clone_size: NA
d_call: NA
v_call: TRBV11-2
j_call: TRBJ2-3
cdr3_aa: CASSSYDGDERYF
cdr3_nt: TGTGCCAGCAGCTCTTATGACGGGGATGAGAGGTATTTT

clone_size: once
d_call: NA
v_call: TRBV27
j_call: TRBJ2-1
cdr3_aa: CASSSADGSYNEQFF
cdr3_nt: TGTGCCAGCAGTTCGGCGGATGGCTCCTACAATGAGCAGTTCTTC

clone_size: NA
d_call: NA
v_call: TRBV4-3
j_call: TRBJ2-2
cdr3_aa: CASSQVAPLGSGELFF
cdr3_nt: TGCGCCAGCAGCCAAGTTGCCCCTCTGGGTTCCGGGGAGCTGTTTTTT

clone_size: NA
d_call: NA
v_call: TRBV7-8
j_call: TRBJ2-7
cdr3_aa: CASSFGSYEQYF
cdr3_nt: TGTGCCAGCAGTTTCGGGAGTTACGAGCAGTACTTC

clone_size: NA
d_call: NA
v_call: TRBV7-3
j_call: TRBJ2-1
cdr3_aa: CASSPSTGVNEQFF
cdr3_nt: TGTGCCAGCAGCCCGTCGACAGGAGTCAATGAGCAGTTCTTC

clone_size: NA
d_call: TRBD1
v_call: TRBV5-5
j_call: TRBJ2-3
cdr3_aa: CASSLEGTGTDTQYF
cdr3_nt: TGTGCCAGCAGCTTGGAAGGGACAGGAACAGATACGCAGTATTTT

clone_size: NA
d_call: NA
v_call: TRBV7-3
j_call: TRBJ2-3
cdr3_aa: CASSLTEDTGTDTQYF
cdr3_nt: TGTGCCAGCAGCTTAACCGAAGACACCGGCACAGATACGCAGTATTTT

clone_size: NA
d_call: NA
v_call: TRBV7-8
j_call: TRBJ2-1
cdr3_aa: CASSLVGSYNEQFF
cdr3_nt: TGTGCCAGCAGCTTAGTGGGCTCCTACAATGAGCAGTTCTTC

clone_size: NA
d_call: NA
v_call: TRBV14
j_call: TRBJ2-2
cdr3_aa: CASSQKAGELFF
cdr3_nt: TGTGCCAGCAGCCAGAAAGCCGGGGAGCTGTTTTTT

clone_size: NA
d_call: NA
v_call: TRBV7-9
j_call: TRBJ2-1
cdr3_aa: CASSPGGTQEFF
cdr3_nt: TGTGCCAGCAGCCCAGGAGGGACGCAGGAGTTCTTC

clone_size: few
d_call: NA
v_call: TRBV29-1
j_call: TRBJ2-1
cdr3_aa: CSGGGEQFF
cdr3_nt: TGCAGCGGAGGTGGGGAGCAGTTCTTC

clone_size: NA
d_call: TRBD2
v_call: TRBV7-1
j_call: TRBJ2-7
cdr3_aa: CASSSEAGGHEQYF
cdr3_nt: TGTGCCAGCAGCTCGGAGGCGGGGGGCCACGAGCAGTACTTC

clone_size: once
d_call: TRBD2
v_call: TRBV7-3
j_call: TRBJ2-3
cdr3_aa: CASSLTGTSQTSGRTDTQYF
cdr3_nt: TGTGCCAGCAGCTTAACGGGGACAAGCCAGACTAGCGGGAGAACAGATACGCAGTATTTT

clone_size: NA
d_call: NA
v_call: TRBV5-1
j_call: TRBJ1-1
cdr3_aa: CASSGPMNTEAFF
cdr3_nt: TGCGCCAGCAGCGGCCCAATGAACACTGAAGCTTTCTTT